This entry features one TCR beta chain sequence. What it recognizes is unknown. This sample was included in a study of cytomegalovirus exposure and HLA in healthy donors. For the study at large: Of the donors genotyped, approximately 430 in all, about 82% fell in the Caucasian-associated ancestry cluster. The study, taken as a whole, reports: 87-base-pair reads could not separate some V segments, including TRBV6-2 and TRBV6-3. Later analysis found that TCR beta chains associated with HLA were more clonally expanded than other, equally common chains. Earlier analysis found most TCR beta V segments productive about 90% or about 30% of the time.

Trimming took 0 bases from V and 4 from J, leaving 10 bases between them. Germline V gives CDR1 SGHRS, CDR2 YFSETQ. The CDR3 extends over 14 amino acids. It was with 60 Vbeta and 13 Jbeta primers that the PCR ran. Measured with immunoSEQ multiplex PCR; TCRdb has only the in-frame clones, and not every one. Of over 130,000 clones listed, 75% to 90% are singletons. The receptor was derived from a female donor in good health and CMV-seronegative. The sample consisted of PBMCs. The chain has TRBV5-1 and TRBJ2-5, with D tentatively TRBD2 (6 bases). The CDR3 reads CASSLAVGGETQYF. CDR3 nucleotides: TGCGCCAGCAGCTTGGCCGTGGGGGGAGAGACCCAGTACTTC.